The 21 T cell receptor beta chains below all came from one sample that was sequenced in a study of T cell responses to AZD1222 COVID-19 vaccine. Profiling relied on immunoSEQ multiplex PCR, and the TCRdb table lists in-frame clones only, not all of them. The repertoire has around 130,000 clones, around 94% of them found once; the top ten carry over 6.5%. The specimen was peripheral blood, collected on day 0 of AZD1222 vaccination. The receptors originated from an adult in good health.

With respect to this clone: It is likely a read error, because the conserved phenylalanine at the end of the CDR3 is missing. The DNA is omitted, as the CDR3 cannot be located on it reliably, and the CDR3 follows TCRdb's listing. This CDR3 reads CASSESGG. The V call is TRBV10-1, the J call TRBJ2-7. Germline CDR1 is WNHNN and CDR2 is SYGVQD (reference sequence). Ends included, the CDR3 has 8 residues.

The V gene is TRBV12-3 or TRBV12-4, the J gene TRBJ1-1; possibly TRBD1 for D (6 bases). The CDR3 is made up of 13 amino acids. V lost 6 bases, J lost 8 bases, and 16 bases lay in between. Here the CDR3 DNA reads TGTGCCAGCAGCGCTAACAGGGATACCGAAGCTTTCTTT. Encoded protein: CASSANRDTEAFF.

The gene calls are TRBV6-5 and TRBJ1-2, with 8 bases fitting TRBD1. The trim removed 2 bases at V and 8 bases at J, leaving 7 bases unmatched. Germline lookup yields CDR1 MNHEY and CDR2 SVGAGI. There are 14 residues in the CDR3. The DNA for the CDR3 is TGTGCCAGCAGTTACGACAGGGGTAGGGGCGGCTACACCTTC. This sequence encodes CASSYDRGRGGYTF.

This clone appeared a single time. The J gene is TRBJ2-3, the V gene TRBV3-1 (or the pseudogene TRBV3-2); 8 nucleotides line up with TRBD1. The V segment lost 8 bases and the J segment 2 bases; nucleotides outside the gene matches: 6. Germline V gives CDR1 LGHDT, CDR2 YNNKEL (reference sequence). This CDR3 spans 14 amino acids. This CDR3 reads CASCGQGFTDTQYF. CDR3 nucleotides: TGTGCCAGCTGTGGACAGGGTTTCACAGATACGCAGTATTTT.

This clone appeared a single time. CDR3 region: CASSSPGPWDPQGEQFF. The CDR3 nucleotides read TGTGCCAGCAGTTCCCCTGGACCCTGGGACCCGCAGGGCGAGCAGTTCTTC. The chain carries TRBV27 and TRBJ2-1, with D perhaps being TRBD1 or TRBD2 (5 bases each). V was cut by 4 bases and J by 10 bases, with 26 bases left in between. Germline loops: CDR1 MNHEY, CDR2 SMNVEV (reference sequence). This CDR3 has 17 residues.

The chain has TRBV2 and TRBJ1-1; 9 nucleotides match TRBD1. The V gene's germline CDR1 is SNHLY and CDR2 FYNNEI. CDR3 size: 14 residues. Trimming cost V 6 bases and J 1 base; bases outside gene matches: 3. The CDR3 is CASRGQGSNTEAFF. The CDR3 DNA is TGTGCCAGCAGGGGACAGGGTTCGAACACTGAAGCTTTCTTT.

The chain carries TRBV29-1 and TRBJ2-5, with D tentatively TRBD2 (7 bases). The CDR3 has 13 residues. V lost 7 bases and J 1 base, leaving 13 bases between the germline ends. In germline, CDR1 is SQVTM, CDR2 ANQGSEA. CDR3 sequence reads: CSAWAGAQETQYF. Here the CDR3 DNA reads TGCAGCGCATGGGCGGGGGCCCAAGAGACCCAGTACTTC.

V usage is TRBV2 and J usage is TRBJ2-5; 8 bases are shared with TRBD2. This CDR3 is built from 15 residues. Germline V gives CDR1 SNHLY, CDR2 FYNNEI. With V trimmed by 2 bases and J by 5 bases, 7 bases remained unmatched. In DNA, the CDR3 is TGTGCCAGCAGTGAACGCGGGAGGAGTCCGGAGACCCAGTACTTC. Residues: CASSERGRSPETQYF. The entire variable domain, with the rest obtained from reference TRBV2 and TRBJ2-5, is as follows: EPEVTQTPSHQVTQMGQEVILRCVPISNHLYFYWYRQILGQKVEFLVSFYNNEISEKSEIFDDQFSVERPDGSNFTLKIRSTKLEDSAMYFCASSERGRSPETQYFGPGTRLLVL.

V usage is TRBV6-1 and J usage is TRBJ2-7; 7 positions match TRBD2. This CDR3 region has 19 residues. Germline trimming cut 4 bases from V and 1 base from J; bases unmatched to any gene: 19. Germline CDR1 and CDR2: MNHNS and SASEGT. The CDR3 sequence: CASSGPPGGRSSFSYEQYF. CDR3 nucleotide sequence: TGTGCCAGCAGTGGGCCTCCAGGCGGGAGATCATCATTTTCCTACGAGCAGTACTTC.

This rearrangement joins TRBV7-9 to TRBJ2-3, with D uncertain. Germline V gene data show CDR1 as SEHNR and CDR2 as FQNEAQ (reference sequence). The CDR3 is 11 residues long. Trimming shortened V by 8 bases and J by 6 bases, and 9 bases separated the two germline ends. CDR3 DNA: TGTGCCAGCCGATCCAGGGATACGCAGTATTTT. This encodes CASRSRDTQYF.

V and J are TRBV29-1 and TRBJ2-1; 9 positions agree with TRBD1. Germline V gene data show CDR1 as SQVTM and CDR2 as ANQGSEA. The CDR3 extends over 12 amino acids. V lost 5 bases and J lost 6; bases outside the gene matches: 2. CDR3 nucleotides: TGCAGCGTTTACAGGGGGCGCAATGAGCAGTTCTTC. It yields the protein CSVYRGRNEQFF.

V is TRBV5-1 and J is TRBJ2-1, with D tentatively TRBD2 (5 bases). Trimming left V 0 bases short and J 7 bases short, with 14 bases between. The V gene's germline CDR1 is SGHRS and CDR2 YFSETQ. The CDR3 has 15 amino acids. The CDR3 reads CASSLGSSGWNEQFF. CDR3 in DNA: TGCGCCAGCAGCTTGGGGTCTTCGGGGTGGAATGAGCAGTTCTTC.

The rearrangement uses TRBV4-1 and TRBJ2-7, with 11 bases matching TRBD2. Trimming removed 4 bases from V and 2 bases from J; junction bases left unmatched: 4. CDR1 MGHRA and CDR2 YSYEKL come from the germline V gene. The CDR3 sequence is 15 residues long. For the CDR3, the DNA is TGCGCCAGCAGCCTGGGACTAGCGGTCACCTACGAGCAGTACTTC. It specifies CASSLGLAVTYEQYF.

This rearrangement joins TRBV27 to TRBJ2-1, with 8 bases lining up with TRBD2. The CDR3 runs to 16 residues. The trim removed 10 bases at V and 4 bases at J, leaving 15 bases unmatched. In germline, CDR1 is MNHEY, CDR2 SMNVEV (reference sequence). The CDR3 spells CAIGRGEKGFYNEQFF. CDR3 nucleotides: TGTGCCATCGGGAGGGGTGAAAAAGGGTTTTACAATGAGCAGTTCTTC.

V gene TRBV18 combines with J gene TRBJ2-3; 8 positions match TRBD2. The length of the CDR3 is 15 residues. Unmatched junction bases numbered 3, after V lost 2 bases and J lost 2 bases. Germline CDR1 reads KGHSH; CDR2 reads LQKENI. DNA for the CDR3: TGTGCCAGCTCACCAAATAGCGGGATCACAGATACGCAGTATTTT. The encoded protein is CASSPNSGITDTQYF. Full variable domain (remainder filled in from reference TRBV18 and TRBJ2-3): NAGVMQNPRHLVRRRGQEARLRCSPMKGHSHVYWYRQLPEEGLKFMVYLQKENIIDESGMPKERFSAEFPKEGPSILRIQQVVRGDSAAYFCASSPNSGITDTQYFGPGTRLTVL.

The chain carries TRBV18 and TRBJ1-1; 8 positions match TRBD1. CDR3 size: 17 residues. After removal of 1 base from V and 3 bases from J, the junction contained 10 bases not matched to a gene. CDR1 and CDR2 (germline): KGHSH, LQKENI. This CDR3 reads CASSPRAFQGAHTEAFF. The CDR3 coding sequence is TGTGCCAGCTCACCACGGGCTTTTCAGGGGGCGCACACTGAAGCTTTCTTT.

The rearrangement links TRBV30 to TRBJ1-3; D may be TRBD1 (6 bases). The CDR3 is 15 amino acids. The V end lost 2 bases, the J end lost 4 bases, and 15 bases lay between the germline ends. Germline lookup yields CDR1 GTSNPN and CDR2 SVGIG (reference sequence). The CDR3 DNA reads TGTGCCTGGAGTTTCGACAGGCACTCAGGAAACACCATATATTTT. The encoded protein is CAWSFDRHSGNTIYF.

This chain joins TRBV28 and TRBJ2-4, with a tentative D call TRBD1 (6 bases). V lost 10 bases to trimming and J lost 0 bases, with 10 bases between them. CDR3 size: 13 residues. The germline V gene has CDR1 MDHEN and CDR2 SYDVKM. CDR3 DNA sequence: TGTGCCATCAGGACAGTAGCCAAAAACATTCAGTACTTC. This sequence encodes CAIRTVAKNIQYF.

The CDR3 nucleotides read TGTGCCAGCAGCGTAGCTAGCCTAGTCTTTCCCGGGGAGCTGTTTTTT. It is translated as CASSVASLVFPGELFF. V and J are TRBV9 and TRBJ2-2, with D possibly matching TRBD2 (5 bases). V was trimmed by 0 bases and J by 6 bases, leaving 15 bases between them. The CDR3 covers 16 residues. Germline loops: CDR1 SGDLS, CDR2 YYNGEE. Supplemented by reference TRBV9 and TRBJ2-2, the full variable domain reads DSGVTQTPKHLITATGQRVTLRCSPRSGDLSVYWYQQSLDQGLQFLIQYYNGEERAKGNILERFSAQQFPDLHSELNLSSLELGDSALYFCASSVASLVFPGELFFGEGSRLTVL.

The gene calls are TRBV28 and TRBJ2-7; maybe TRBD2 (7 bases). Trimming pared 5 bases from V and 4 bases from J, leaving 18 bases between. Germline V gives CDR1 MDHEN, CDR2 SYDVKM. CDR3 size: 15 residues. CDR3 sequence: CASSLPGGKGYEQYF. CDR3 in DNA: TGTGCCAGCAGTCTCCCGGGGGGCAAGGGGTACGAGCAGTACTTC.

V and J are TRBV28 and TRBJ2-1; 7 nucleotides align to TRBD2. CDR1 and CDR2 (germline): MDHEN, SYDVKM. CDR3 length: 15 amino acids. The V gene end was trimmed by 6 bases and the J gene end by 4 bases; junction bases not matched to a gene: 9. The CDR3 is CASSRSGRPYNEQFF. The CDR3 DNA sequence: TGTGCCAGCAGCCGTAGCGGGCGCCCATACAATGAGCAGTTCTTC.